Below, 5 T cell receptor beta chains from the same sample are listed, as sequenced in a study of identical twins. TCRdb processed the 5' RACE reads anew with MiXCR; each CDR3 protein has one entry. The sample consists of about 190,000 distinct CDR3 sequences, 15% to 20% of them appearing once. These same data were also listed under a study on T cells expressing NK-cell markers.

The sample taken for sequencing was CD8+ T cells sorted from blood. The source is a woman under 30 in good health.

The sample holds a few counts of this clonotype. The J gene is TRBJ2-1, the V gene TRBV5-6, with a weak D call TRBD1 (7 bases). The CDR3 runs 15 residues. Trimming took off 2 bases at V and 9 bases at J, with 18 bases between the two ends. Germline V gives CDR1 SGHDT, CDR2 YYEEEE. CDR3 amino acids: CASSLGGGQGAEQFF. The DNA for the CDR3 is TGTGCCAGCAGCTTAGGAGGGGGCCAAGGGGCTGAGCAGTTCTTC.

The V call is TRBV20-1, the J call TRBJ1-1; D perhaps matches TRBD1 (6 bases). Trimming took 5 bases from V and 4 from J, leaving 14 bases between them. CDR1 and CDR2 from the germline V gene are DFQATT and SNEGSKA (reference sequence). The CDR3 loop spans 13 amino acids. The CDR3 sequence: CSARDTGLTEAFF. CDR3 nucleotides: TGCAGTGCTCGCGATACAGGGCTCACTGAAGCTTTCTTT.

This clonotype has only a few counts. This chain joins TRBV25-1 and TRBJ2-7; D uncertain. Trimming pared 4 bases from V and 1 base from J, leaving 17 bases between. Germline V gives CDR1 MGHDK, CDR2 SYGVNS. CDR3 length equals 16 residues. The CDR3 loop is CASSGTGPFISYEQYF. As DNA, the CDR3 is TGTGCCAGCAGTGGGACGGGCCCCTTTATTTCCTACGAGCAGTACTTC.

The chain combines TRBV27 with TRBJ2-5; 10 bases are shared with TRBD2. Germline CDR1 MNHEY, CDR2 SMNVEV (reference sequence). The CDR3 has 17 residues. V lost 3 bases and J lost 5; bases outside the gene matches: 12. CDR3 sequence (DNA): TGTGCCAGCAGTTTTTTGCTACCTAGCGGGAGTGCGGAGACCCAGTACTTC. Translation gives CASSFLLPSGSAETQYF.

This chain joins TRBV10-3 and TRBJ2-3, with D perhaps TRBD2 (5 bases). CDR1 is ENHRY, CDR2 SYGVKD, per germline. The V end was cut by 2 bases, the J end by 0 bases, with 12 bases between. The CDR3 sequence is 16 residues long. This CDR3 reads CAISELDWTSTDTQYF. The CDR3 nucleotides read TGTGCCATCAGTGAGCTCGACTGGACTAGCACAGATACGCAGTATTTT.